This entry lists 13 T cell receptor beta chains sequenced from one sample in a study of long-term antiretroviral therapy in people with HIV. An immunoSEQ assay, version v3.0, was performed at survey level. TCRdb's table, derived via immunoSEQ multiplex PCR, lists solely in-frame clones and lacks some. The table records around 29,000 clones, around 89% of them present only once. Sequences were derived from unsorted PBMCs, sampled 3.2 years before starting antiretroviral therapy. The receptors come from a man in his forties or fifties with HIV.

The chain combines TRBV5-4 with TRBJ2-7; 8 bases match TRBD1. CDR1 is SGHNT and CDR2 is YYREEE in the germline V gene (reference sequence). The CDR3 length is 15 residues. The junction had 6 bases not matched to a gene; V was cut back by 0 bases and J by 4 bases. Here the CDR3 reads CASSLGTGLFYEQYF. CDR3 DNA: TGTGCCAGCAGCTTGGGGACAGGGTTATTTTACGAGCAGTACTTC.

V is TRBV6-6 and J is TRBJ1-2; 10 nucleotides line up with TRBD1. Trimming removed 5 bases from V and 4 bases from J; junction bases left unmatched: 7. The CDR3 is 15 amino acids. Germline assignment: CDR1 MNHNY and CDR2 SVGAGI (reference sequence). In DNA, the CDR3 is TGTGCCAGCAGTCCCGGGACAGGGGCTATCTATGGCTACACCTTC. It specifies CASSPGTGAIYGYTF.

The gene calls are TRBV5-1 and TRBJ1-1; 10 bases fit TRBD1. Germline V CDR1 and CDR2: SGHRS, YFSETQ. After removal of 3 bases from V and 0 bases from J, the junction contained 14 bases not matched to a gene. CDR3 length equals 19 residues. The CDR3 coding sequence is TGCGCCAGCAGCTCAACTCGACAGGGGGCCGCAAATCTGAACACTGAAGCTTTCTTT. Translated, it gives CASSSTRQGAANLNTEAFF. The entire variable domain, with the rest obtained from reference TRBV5-1 and TRBJ1-1, is as follows: KAGVTQTPRYLIKTRGQQVTLSCSPISGHRSVSWYQQTPGQGLQFLFEYFSETQRNKGNFPGRFSGRQFSNSRSEMNVSTLELGDSALYLCASSSTRQGAANLNTEAFFGQGTRLTVV.

The CDR3 coding sequence is TGTGCCAGCAGCTTATCCCCCCGGGACAAGTCTTACGAGCAGTACTTC. Amino acid sequence: CASSLSPRDKSYEQYF. The chain recombines TRBV11-2 with TRBJ2-7, with a tentative D call TRBD1 (6 bases). The V and J ends lost 2 bases and 4 bases respectively, with 18 bases between them. Germline-derived CDR1 and CDR2 are SGHAT and FQNNGV. The CDR3 sequence is 16 residues long. Full variable domain (rest looked up from reference TRBV11-2 and TRBJ2-7): EAGVAQSPRYKIIEKRQSVAFWCNPISGHATLYWYQQILGQGPKLLIQFQNNGVVDDSQLPKDRFSAERLKGVDSTLKIQPAKLEDSAVYLCASSLSPRDKSYEQYFGPGTRLTVT.

The rearrangement links TRBV9 to TRBJ1-6; D not certain. The CDR3 extends over 13 amino acids. Trimming shortened V by 0 bases and J by 7 bases, and 5 bases separated the two germline ends. The germline V gene has CDR1 SGDLS and CDR2 YYNGEE. The CDR3 sequence is CASSVVWNSPLHF. CDR3 nucleotide sequence: TGTGCCAGCAGCGTAGTGTGGAATTCACCCCTCCACTTT.

The chain combines TRBV1 with TRBJ1-5. TRBV1 is a documented pseudogene. The CDR3 consists of 17 residues. CDR3 residues: CTSSQDPPLVSNQPQHF. The CDR3 DNA follows: TGCACCAGCAGCCAAGATCCCCCACTCGTTAGCAATCAGCCCCAGCATTTT.

This chain connects TRBV6-1 to TRBJ1-1, with D possibly being TRBD1 (6 bases). Germline V lookup: CDR1 MNHNS, CDR2 SASEGT. The V and J ends lost 8 bases and 0 bases respectively, with 10 bases between them. The CDR3 contains 13 residues. The CDR3 region is CASGGTLNTEAFF. The CDR3 nucleotides are TGTGCCAGCGGCGGGACATTGAACACTGAAGCTTTCTTT.

This clone has just one count. The chain has TRBV30 and TRBJ1-1; D may be TRBD1 (5 bases). Germline values: CDR1 GTSNPN, CDR2 SVGIG (reference sequence). The CDR3 covers 15 residues. Trimming removed 4 bases from V and 3 bases from J, with 18 bases in between. CDR3 nucleotides: TGTGCCTGGACTGTAGAGGTGGGACGGGACACTGAAGCTTTCTTT. This translates into CAWTVEVGRDTEAFF.

The chain combines TRBV6-5 with TRBJ1-1; 11 bases fit TRBD1. This CDR3 comprises 15 residues. The V segment lost 6 bases and the J segment 8 bases; nucleotides outside the gene matches: 11. Germline CDR1 reads MNHEY; CDR2 reads SVGAGI. The CDR3 DNA reads as TGTGCCAGCAGCAGGACAGGGGGCAAAGAGGACGAAGCTTTCTTT. It encodes CASSRTGGKEDEAFF.

The J gene is TRBJ1-2, the V gene TRBV20-1; D is perhaps TRBD1 (5 bases). Trimming removed 5 bases at V and 6 bases at J, with 10 bases between. CDR1 is DFQATT and CDR2 is SNEGSKA in the germline V gene (reference sequence). This CDR3 contains 11 residues. The CDR3 reads CSALGDNGYTF. The CDR3 DNA sequence: TGCAGTGCTCTGGGGGATAATGGCTACACCTTC.

The J gene is TRBJ2-7, the V gene TRBV11-2, with D unclear. Germline assignment: CDR1 SGHAT and CDR2 FQNNGV. The ends were cut back, 0 bases at V and 12 bases at J, with 9 bases in the middle. The CDR3 sequence is 11 residues long. CDR3: CASSLELHPYF. CDR3 DNA sequence: TGTGCCAGCAGCTTAGAACTACATCCGTACTTC.

CDR3 amino acids: CASRGLAGGPYEQYF. The CDR3 bases are TGTGCCAGCAGGGGCCTAGCGGGGGGGCCCTACGAGCAGTACTTC. The V and J genes are TRBV4-2 and TRBJ2-7, with 12 bases lining up with TRBD2. This CDR3 comprises 15 residues. In germline, CDR1 is LGHNA, CDR2 YNFKEQ. After removal of 6 bases from V and 2 bases from J, the junction contained 5 bases not matched to a gene.

V is TRBV6-5 and J is TRBJ2-7; 9 nucleotides align to TRBD1. After removal of 4 bases from V and 4 bases from J, the junction contained 8 bases not matched to a gene. Looked up from germline, CDR1 is MNHEY and CDR2 is SVGAGI. The CDR3 length is 15 residues. CDR3 nucleotide sequence: TGTGCCAGCAGTTCCGCCGGGACAGGGATTTACGAGCAGTACTTC. Translating gives CASSSAGTGIYEQYF.